This entry concerns a single TCR beta chain. What it recognizes is unknown. The data were taken from a study of T cell responses to AZD1222 COVID-19 vaccine. The CDR3 consists of 15 residues. The germline CDR1 and CDR2 sequences are LNHDA and SQIVND (reference sequence). V was trimmed by 6 bases and J by 2 bases, leaving 16 bases between them. Libraries were prepared by immunoSEQ multiplex PCR; TCRdb keeps only in-frame clonotypes and omits some of them. The repertoire includes 120,000 to 150,000 clones, under 95% of them detected once, and around 5% sits in the top ten. Overall study results and limits: Reportedly, nearly half of unique spike TCRs recognized epitopes outside B.1.351/B.1.1.7 mutations. The study found vaccine-associated CD4 TCRs spanning spike, dominant at 160-218 and 743-854. The number of AZD1222 recipients seropositive at baseline was only five or six. Females outnumbered males among donors, who were mostly white British; clonal diversity was possibly underestimated.

The clonotype was recovered from an adult in good health. The material sequenced was peripheral blood, taken on day 0 of AZD1222 vaccination. The V call is TRBV19, the J call TRBJ1-1; D unresolved. CDR3 in amino acids: CASRPPGPVNTEAFF. CDR3 nucleotides: TGTGCCAGTAGGCCACCAGGACCAGTAAACACTGAAGCTTTCTTT.